This TCR beta chain was found in a study of blood T cell repertoires in COVID-19. Looking at the study overall: The United States, Italy and Spain provided the acute and convalescent COVID-19 samples. In each case, the material was cDNA or gDNA derived from T cells, B-cell-depleted T cells, or PBMCs.

Profiled with immunoSEQ multiplex PCR; TCRdb holds only in-frame clones, not every one. The data contain under 300,000 clones, nearly 85% of them singletons. Per germline, CDR1 SGHRS and CDR2 YFSETQ. The V gene lost 0 bases and the J gene lost 9 bases, with 13 bases spanning the gap. CDR3 length: 14 residues. What was sequenced was peripheral blood. The sequence derives from a human donor in a cohort sampled during active COVID-19. The V gene is TRBV5-1, the J gene TRBJ2-1; D might be TRBD2 (7 bases). The DNA for the CDR3 is TGCGCCAGCAGCTTGGTTGGGGGGGCCACTGAGCAGTTCTTC. This codes for CASSLVGGATEQFF. Based on the CDR3 plus reference TRBV5-1 and TRBJ2-1, the full variable domain is KAGVTQTPRYLIKTRGQQVTLSCSPISGHRSVSWYQQTPGQGLQFLFEYFSETQRNKGNFPGRFSGRQFSNSRSEMNVSTLELGDSALYLCASSLVGGATEQFFGPGTRLTVL.